This TCR beta chain was obtained from a study of blood T cell repertoires in COVID-19. This clone was seen just once. Using immunoSEQ multiplex PCR, the repertoire was profiled, and TCRdb retains in-frame clones only, with some absent. The table includes hundreds of thousands of clones, 75% to 90% detected once. The sequence was obtained from a woman aged 18-29 years with acute or convalescent COVID-19. Input material: peripheral blood.

The CDR3, as DNA: TGTGCCAGCAGCCAAGCCAGCGGGGGAGAGACCCAGTACTTC. Encoded protein: CASSQASGGETQYF. This chain uses TRBV3-1 (or the pseudogene TRBV3-2) with TRBJ2-5; 8 bases align to TRBD2. This CDR3 comprises 14 residues. The V segment lost 1 base and the J segment 4 bases; nucleotides outside the gene matches: 2. Germline V gene data show CDR1 as LGHDT and CDR2 as YNNKEL (reference sequence).